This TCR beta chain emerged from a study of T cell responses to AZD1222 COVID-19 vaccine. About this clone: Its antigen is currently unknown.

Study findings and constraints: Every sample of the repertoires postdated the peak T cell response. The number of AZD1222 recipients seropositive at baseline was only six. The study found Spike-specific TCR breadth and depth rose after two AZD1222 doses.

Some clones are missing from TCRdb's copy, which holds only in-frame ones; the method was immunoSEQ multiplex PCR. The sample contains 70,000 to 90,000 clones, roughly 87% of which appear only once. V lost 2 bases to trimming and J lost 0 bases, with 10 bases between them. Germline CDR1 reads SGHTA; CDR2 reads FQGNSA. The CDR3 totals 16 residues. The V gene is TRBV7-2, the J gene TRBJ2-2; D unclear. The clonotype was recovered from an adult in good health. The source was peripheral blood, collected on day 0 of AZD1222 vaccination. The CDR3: CASSLFGGTNTGELFF. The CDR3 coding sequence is TGTGCCAGCAGCTTATTTGGCGGCACGAACACCGGGGAGCTGTTTTTT. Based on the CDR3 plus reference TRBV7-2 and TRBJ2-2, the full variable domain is GAGVSQSPSNKVTEKGKDVELRCDPISGHTALYWYRQSLGQGLEFLIYFQGNSAPDKSGLPSDRFSAERTGGSVSTLTIQRTQQEDSAVYLCASSLFGGTNTGELFFGEGSRLTVL.